This TCR beta chain is from a study of blood T cell repertoires in COVID-19. Study background: The United States, Italy and Spain supplied acute and convalescent COVID-19 samples. T cells, B-cell-depleted T cells, or PBMCs provided the cDNA or gDNA that served as material.

Source study methods: Estimation of nucleated cell counts was performed using reference gene primer amplification. Method: immunoSEQ multiplex PCR; TCRdb's copy keeps in-frame clones and lacks some. The V and J calls and the clone size are those of that table, but D and trimming were determined from the DNA. The table lists about 140,000 clones, 80% to 90% of them singletons. Looked up from germline, CDR1 is LGHDT and CDR2 is YNNKEL (reference sequence). The CDR3 has 14 residues. V dropped 3 bases and J dropped 6 bases, with 11 bases sitting between them. The chain carries TRBV3-1 (or the pseudogene TRBV3-2) and TRBJ2-2; possibly TRBD1 for D (6 bases). The sample consisted of peripheral blood. This TCR was sampled from a man in his 60s with active or convalescent COVID-19. The CDR3 spells CASSHAGAAGELFF. CDR3 in DNA: TGTGCCAGCAGCCACGCAGGGGCTGCCGGGGAGCTGTTTTTT.